The 22 T cell receptor beta chains below come from one sample, sequenced in a study of T cell responses to AZD1222 COVID-19 vaccine (dated by TCRdb to the early 2020s). The time point label corresponds to: baseline before first vaccination. Libraries were built with the immunoSEQ multiplex PCR assay. This is the immuneACCESS table as TCRdb keeps it, with only in-frame sequences that have V and J called. A part of the clones is gone; compared with another copy, unresolved V genes explain less than half, and the rest is unexplained. Here the sample has roughly 160,000 clones; about nine tenths occur a single time. Clones ranked in the top ten supply 1.6% of the sample. Source: peripheral blood, taken on day 0 of AZD1222 vaccination. The receptors shown here come from an adult in good health.

The rearrangement uses TRBV7-9 and TRBJ2-5; the D is unclear. The CDR3 consists of 15 residues. Germline V gives CDR1 SEHNR, CDR2 FQNEAQ (reference sequence). Trimming removed 1 base from V and 0 bases from J, with 9 bases in between. The CDR3 nucleotides are TGTGCCAGCAGCTTAGAACAGACCCACCAAGAGACCCAGTACTTC. This codes for CASSLEQTHQETQYF.

The gene calls are TRBV6-6 and TRBJ1-5; the match to TRBD1 covers 8 bases. This CDR3 spans 16 amino acids. V was pared by 4 bases and J by 2 bases, with 7 bases of the junction left unmatched. Germline V CDR1 and CDR2: MNHNY, SVGAGI (reference sequence). CDR3 amino acids: CASSSTGDTGNQPQHF. The CDR3 nucleotides read TGTGCCAGCAGTTCGACAGGGGATACGGGCAATCAGCCCCAGCATTTT.

The chain uses TRBV21-1 and TRBJ1-2; the D call in the table, TRBD1, was not verified against the DNA. TRBV21-1 is annotated as a pseudogene. This CDR3 has 17 amino acids. The CDR3 bases are TGTGCCAGCATCTCTCCGTGGGGGACAGGGGGTAACTATGGCTACACCTTC. Residues: CASISPWGTGGNYGYTF.

The J gene is TRBJ2-7, the V gene TRBV3-1 (or the pseudogene TRBV3-2); unclear D gene. The CDR3 consists of 11 residues. Trimming stripped 5 bases from V and 2 bases from J, with 4 bases between. Germline V gene data show CDR1 as LGHDT and CDR2 as YNNKEL (reference sequence). The CDR3 DNA sequence: TGTGCCAGCAGCACTGCCTACGAGCAGTACTTC. Protein: CASSTAYEQYF.

The V gene is TRBV29-1, the J gene TRBJ2-7; D perhaps matches TRBD1 (5 bases). CDR1 and CDR2 (germline): SQVTM, ANQGSEA. Deletions cut 5 bases from V and 0 bases from J, with 8 bases between. The CDR3 runs to 12 residues. The CDR3 region is CSVSQGSYEQYF. The CDR3, as DNA: TGCAGCGTTAGCCAGGGCTCCTACGAGCAGTACTTC.

The rearrangement links TRBV27 to TRBJ2-7; unclear D gene. This CDR3 contains 18 residues. CDR1 is MNHEY and CDR2 is SMNVEV in the germline V gene (reference sequence). The ends were cut back, 1 base at V and 3 bases at J, with 22 bases in the middle. The CDR3 loop is CASSLLQREGLENYEQYF. In DNA form, the CDR3 reads TGTGCCAGCAGTTTATTGCAAAGGGAAGGGCTGGAGAACTACGAGCAGTACTTC.

This chain joins TRBV12-5 and TRBJ2-3; D remains unclear. V was trimmed by 4 bases and J by 0 bases, leaving 14 bases between them. Looked up from germline, CDR1 is LGHNT and CDR2 is FRNRAP. The CDR3 consists of 16 residues. The CDR3 DNA follows: TGTGCTAGTGGTTCCCTCCGGACGACTAGCACAGATACGCAGTATTTT. Amino acids: CASGSLRTTSTDTQYF. Using reference TRBV12-5 and TRBJ2-3 for the parts outside the CDR3, the full variable domain is DARVTQTPRHKVTEMGQEVTMRCQPILGHNTVFWYRQTMMQGLELLAYFRNRAPLDDSGMPKDRFSAEMPDATLATLKIQPSEPRDSAVYFCASGSLRTTSTDTQYFGPGTRLTVL.

The chain is built from TRBV2 and TRBJ1-5; 7 bases align to TRBD1. The trim removed 5 bases at V and 3 bases at J, leaving 7 bases unmatched. Germline CDR1 and CDR2: SNHLY and FYNNEI. The CDR3 sequence is 15 residues long. For the CDR3, the DNA is TGTGCCAGCAGTCTCACAGGGGCAGACAATCAGCCCCAGCATTTT. Amino acid sequence: CASSLTGADNQPQHF.

The chain links TRBV6-1 to TRBJ1-5; 9 nucleotides align to TRBD1. V shed 4 bases and J 3 bases; nucleotides not matched to a gene: 10. The length of the CDR3 is 17 residues. The germline CDR1 and CDR2 sequences are MNHNS and SASEGT. The CDR3 region has the DNA TGTGCCAGCAGTGGCAGATTGGGACAGGGAGACAATCAGCCCCAGCATTTT. Encoded protein: CASSGRLGQGDNQPQHF.

DNA of the CDR3: TGTGCCAGCTCACCTCGGACAGGGGAGGGCTACACCTTC. Translation gives CASSPRTGEGYTF. The chain uses TRBV18 and TRBJ1-2; 9 nucleotides line up with TRBD1. The ends lost 3 bases at V and 8 bases at J; junction bases unmatched: 4. This CDR3 contains 13 residues. From germline, CDR1 is KGHSH and CDR2 LQKENI.

The rearrangement uses TRBV29-1 and TRBJ1-1, with 10 bases matching TRBD1. Germline CDR1 reads SQVTM; CDR2 reads ANQGSEA. CDR3 length: 13 amino acids. Unmatched junction bases numbered 4, after V lost 8 bases and J lost 1 base. CDR3 residues: CSTWDRGNTEAFF. The CDR3 nucleotides read TGCAGCACCTGGGACAGGGGGAACACTGAAGCTTTCTTT.

The V gene is TRBV20-1, the J gene TRBJ1-3, with D hard to call. Trimming removed 3 bases from V and 0 bases from J, with 12 bases in between. CDR3 length: 15 residues. The germline gives CDR1 DFQATT, CDR2 SNEGSKA (reference sequence). The CDR3 reads CSASSGLSSGNTIYF. Written as DNA, the CDR3 is TGCAGTGCTAGTTCCGGACTTAGCTCTGGAAACACCATATATTTT.

The chain recombines TRBV2 with TRBJ2-5; D gene uncertain. Germline lookup yields CDR1 SNHLY and CDR2 FYNNEI. Trimming stripped 7 bases from V and 1 base from J, with 1 base between. The CDR3 length is 10 residues. The CDR3 DNA sequence: TGTGCCAGCACCCAAGAGACCCAGTACTTC. It translates to CASTQETQYF.

The gene calls are TRBV2 and TRBJ2-5; 7 nucleotides line up with TRBD2. The trim removed 1 base at V and 5 bases at J, leaving 10 bases unmatched. Germline V gene lookup returns CDR1 SNHLY and CDR2 FYNNEI. There are 16 residues in the CDR3. CDR3 sequence (DNA): TGTGCCAGCAGTGAAGGGGAGGGTAGCTGGGGGGAGACCCAGTACTTC. Its translation: CASSEGEGSWGETQYF.

The gene calls are TRBV7-3 and TRBJ2-1; D gene uncertain. This CDR3 comprises 15 residues. Per the germline V gene, CDR1 is SGHTA and CDR2 is FQGTGA. The V end lost 2 bases, the J end lost 0 bases, and 8 bases lay between the germline ends. In DNA form, the CDR3 reads TGTGCCAGCAGCTTAGCGCACTCCTCCTACAATGAGCAGTTCTTC. Encoded protein: CASSLAHSSYNEQFF.

The rearrangement links TRBV5-5 to TRBJ2-1, with TRBD2 matching over 16 bases. The CDR3 contains 18 residues. The germline V gene encodes CDR1 SGHKS and CDR2 YYEKEE (reference sequence). V trimming: 4 bases; J trimming: 0 bases; junction bases outside the gene matches: 4. The CDR3 spells CASSVGLAGGTSYNEQFF. CDR3 sequence (DNA): TGTGCCAGCAGCGTGGGACTAGCGGGGGGGACCTCCTACAATGAGCAGTTCTTC.

J is TRBJ1-4 and V is TRBV5-5; D is unclear. The germline V and J ends were trimmed by 1 base and 7 bases, with 11 bases remaining between them. This CDR3 region has 14 residues. Germline CDR1 reads SGHKS; CDR2 reads YYEKEE (reference sequence). This CDR3 reads CASSLLTAIEKLFF. The CDR3 bases are TGTGCCAGCAGCTTGCTTACGGCCATTGAAAAACTGTTTTTT.

J is TRBJ1-4 and V is TRBV18; a weak D match, TRBD1 (6 bases). The CDR3 is 16 amino acids. Per the germline V gene, CDR1 is KGHSH and CDR2 is LQKENI. V was shortened by 4 bases and J by 12 bases, with 24 bases between the two germline ends. CDR3 protein: CASSRQGGGQKGELFF. For the CDR3, the DNA is TGTGCCAGCTCACGTCAAGGGGGAGGCCAGAAAGGGGAACTGTTTTTT.

V and J are TRBV25-1 and TRBJ1-4, with D perhaps matching TRBD1 (6 bases). CDR3 length: 18 residues. Germline V gene sequence: CDR1 MGHDK, CDR2 SYGVNS. V lost 2 bases, J lost 1 base, and 17 bases lay in between. CDR3 sequence reads: CASSEARTGMGTNEKLFF. DNA of the CDR3: TGTGCCAGCAGTGAAGCCCGTACAGGGATGGGAACTAATGAAAAACTGTTTTTT.

The chain joins TRBV27 to TRBJ2-5; TRBD1 matches 9 bases. Germline CDR1 is MNHEY and CDR2 is SMNVEV (reference sequence). This CDR3 spans 15 amino acids. The V gene end was trimmed by 0 bases and the J gene end by 5 bases; junction bases not matched to a gene: 4. Here the CDR3 reads CASSLSKGQGETQYF. In DNA, the CDR3 is TGTGCCAGCAGTTTATCGAAGGGACAGGGTGAGACCCAGTACTTC.

V is TRBV21-1 and J is TRBJ1-2; TRBD1 was called by the table and not checked on the DNA. TRBV21-1 is recorded as a pseudogene. This CDR3 spans 16 amino acids. CDR3 bases: TGTGCCAGCAGAGACCAGAGGCGCAGGGTTGGCTATGGCTACACCTTC. Translated, it gives CASRDQRRRVGYGYTF.

The chain recombines TRBV19 with TRBJ2-7, with TRBD2 matching over 12 bases. The CDR3 consists of 15 residues. Trimming removed 1 base from V and 3 bases from J; junction bases left unmatched: 1. Germline loops: CDR1 LNHDA, CDR2 SQIVND (reference sequence). CDR3: CASSIGLAGVYEQYF. The CDR3 DNA is TGTGCCAGTAGTATAGGACTAGCGGGGGTCTACGAGCAGTACTTC.